This TCR beta chain originates from a study of beta chain features in type 1 diabetes. V was pared by 8 bases and J by 4 bases, with 7 bases of the junction left unmatched. The germline V gene encodes CDR1 LNHDA and CDR2 SQIVND (reference sequence). The CDR3 has 14 amino acids. This clone turned up a few times. What it binds is not known. Study-wide findings and caveats: Type 1 diabetes patients had TCRB CDR3s that were shorter (moderately but significantly so) in all four CD4+ subsets.

TCRB transcripts that were expressed got sequenced, as all of the isolated RNA had been reverse transcribed. The table came from immunoSEQ multiplex PCR; TCRdb's copy has only in-frame clones and leaves some out. The table lists some 350,000 clones, about 13% of them singletons. Sequenced: naive CD4+ T cells from blood. The TCR sequence derives from a woman younger than 30 with type 1 diabetes. The rearrangement uses TRBV19 and TRBJ1-2; 10 bases agree with TRBD1. The CDR3 DNA is TGTGCCAGTGAGACCGGGACAGGGGTCTATGGCTACACCTTC. This gives the protein CASETGTGVYGYTF.